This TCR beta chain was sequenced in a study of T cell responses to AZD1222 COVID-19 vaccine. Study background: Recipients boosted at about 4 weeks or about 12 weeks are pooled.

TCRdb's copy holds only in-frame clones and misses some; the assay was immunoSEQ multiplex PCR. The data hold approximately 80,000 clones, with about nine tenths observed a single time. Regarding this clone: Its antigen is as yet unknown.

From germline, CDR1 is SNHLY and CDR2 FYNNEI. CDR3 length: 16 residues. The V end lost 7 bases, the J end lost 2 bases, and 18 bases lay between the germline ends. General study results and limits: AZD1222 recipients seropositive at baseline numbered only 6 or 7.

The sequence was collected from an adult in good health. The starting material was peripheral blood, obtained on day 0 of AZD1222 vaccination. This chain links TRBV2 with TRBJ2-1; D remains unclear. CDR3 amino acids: CASNLTPASAYNEQFF. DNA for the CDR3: TGTGCCAGCAACCTCACACCGGCTTCCGCCTACAATGAGCAGTTCTTC.